Given below is one T cell receptor beta chain in context. The antigen is not known. The sample comes from a study of cytomegalovirus exposure and HLA in healthy donors. Study-level points and caveats: Several top significant clusters appeared, in a later analysis, to be linked to common viral pathogens. Listed as cytomegalovirus-associated were 150 or so TCR beta chains.

With 6 bases removed from V and 4 bases from J, the gap between germline ends came to 12 bases. The CDR3 runs to 13 residues. Germline V lookup: CDR1 MDHEN, CDR2 SYDVKM. 60 Vbeta and 13 Jbeta primers were used in PCR. Measured with immunoSEQ multiplex PCR; TCRdb has only the in-frame clones, and not every one. The sample holds roughly 150,000 clones, around 66% seen once. This clonotype was sampled from a woman in her 30s in good health and CMV-seropositive. The chain employs TRBV28 and TRBJ1-1; D might be TRBD1 (6 bases). The sample consisted of PBMCs. The CDR3 protein is CASSIQGATEAFF. The CDR3 nucleotides read TGTGCCAGCAGCATACAGGGTGCCACTGAAGCTTTCTTT.